This T cell receptor (beta chain) was identified in a study of T cell responses to AZD1222 COVID-19 vaccine. TCRdb's copy holds only in-frame clones and misses some; the assay was immunoSEQ multiplex PCR. The profile covers roughly 80,000 clones, with roughly 90% appearing a single time and roughly 4.8% taken by the ten largest. Study-wide findings and caveats: Donors in the cohort were predominantly white British and more often female, and clonal diversity was possibly underestimated.

A word on this clone: Its antigen is as yet unknown.

V lost 2 bases to trimming and J lost 4 bases, with 12 bases between them. The CDR3 covers 15 residues. The germline CDR1 and CDR2 sequences are MGHDK and SYGVNS. The chain is built from TRBV25-1 and TRBJ2-1, with D perhaps matching TRBD2 (6 bases). The origin of this receptor is an adult in good health. The input for sequencing was peripheral blood, taken on day 0 of MenACWY control vaccination. The CDR3 sequence is CASSESRGLYNEQFF. In DNA, the CDR3 is TGTGCCAGCAGTGAAAGTCGGGGACTGTACAATGAGCAGTTCTTC.